This is a list of T cell receptor beta chains from one sample in a study of blood T cell repertoires in COVID-19. Libraries were prepared by immunoSEQ multiplex PCR; TCRdb keeps only in-frame clonotypes and omits some of them. Of fewer than 150,000 clones in the sample, around 90% were seen once. Specimen: peripheral blood. Every receptor here comes from a human donor in a cohort sampled during active COVID-19. Each CDR3 is given with its conserved first and last residue. The D gene is left open where the match is weak. Size is omitted from some rows. Given values are once, few, many or a class for expanded clones.

clone_size: -; j_call: TRBJ1-5; d_call: -; v_call: TRBV7-9; cdr3_aa: CASSYQGHNQPQHF; cdr3_nt: TGTGCCAGCAGCTATCAGGGGCACAATCAGCCCCAGCATTTT
clone_size: -; j_call: TRBJ2-2; d_call: TRBD2; v_call: TRBV28; cdr3_aa: CASSSGLAANTGELFF; cdr3_nt: TGTGCCAGCAGTTCGGGACTAGCGGCGAACACCGGGGAGCTGTTTTTT
clone_size: -; j_call: TRBJ2-5; d_call: -; v_call: TRBV3-1/TRBV3-2; cdr3_aa: CASSQQAETQYF; cdr3_nt: TGTGCCAGCAGCCAACAGGCAGAGACCCAGTACTTC
clone_size: -; j_call: TRBJ2-7; d_call: TRBD2; v_call: TRBV14; cdr3_aa: CASSQAGAGVSYEQYF; cdr3_nt: TGTGCCAGCAGCCAAGCGGGAGCGGGGGTCTCCTACGAGCAGTACTTC
clone_size: -; j_call: TRBJ2-7; d_call: TRBD1; v_call: TRBV4-2; cdr3_aa: CASSQDSRGREQYF; cdr3_nt: TGTGCCAGCAGCCAAGATTCCAGGGGGCGCGAGCAGTACTTC
clone_size: -; j_call: TRBJ2-7; d_call: TRBD2; v_call: TRBV11-2; cdr3_aa: CASSSRGSYEQYF; cdr3_nt: TGTGCCAGCAGCTCGCGGGGGTCCTACGAGCAGTACTTC
clone_size: -; j_call: TRBJ1-2; d_call: TRBD1; v_call: TRBV4-1; cdr3_aa: CASTSPGQSNYGYTF; cdr3_nt: TGCGCCAGCACTTCCCCGGGACAGTCTAACTATGGCTACACCTTC
clone_size: -; j_call: TRBJ1-5; d_call: TRBD1; v_call: TRBV19; cdr3_aa: CATRTGDQPQHF; cdr3_nt: TGTGCCACCCGGACAGGGGATCAGCCCCAGCATTTT
clone_size: -; j_call: TRBJ2-7; d_call: -; v_call: TRBV21-1; cdr3_aa: CASSVGGLAGSYEQYF; cdr3_nt: TGTGCCAGCAGCGTAGGGGGACTAGCGGGGTCCTACGAGCAGTACTTC
clone_size: -; j_call: TRBJ2-7; d_call: -; v_call: TRBV19; cdr3_aa: CASSQGGYEQYF; cdr3_nt: TGTGCCAGTAGTCAGGGGGGATACGAGCAGTACTTC
clone_size: -; j_call: TRBJ1-1; d_call: -; v_call: TRBV10-3; cdr3_aa: CAISEGRETEAFF; cdr3_nt: TGTGCCATCAGTGAGGGGAGGGAAACTGAAGCTTTCTTT
clone_size: once; j_call: TRBJ1-5; d_call: -; v_call: TRBV19; cdr3_aa: CASSGDYYQPQHF; cdr3_nt: TGTGCCAGCTCCGGGGACTACTATCAGCCCCAGCATTTT
clone_size: few; j_call: TRBJ1-5; d_call: TRBD1; v_call: TRBV4-2; cdr3_aa: CASSQIDRGDQPQHF; cdr3_nt: TGTGCCAGCAGCCAAATAGACAGGGGAGATCAGCCCCAGCATTTT
clone_size: -; j_call: TRBJ1-2; d_call: TRBD1; v_call: TRBV6-4; cdr3_aa: CASSDSGQAYGYTF; cdr3_nt: TGTGCCAGCAGTGACTCCGGACAGGCATATGGCTACACCTTC
clone_size: -; j_call: TRBJ2-5; d_call: -; v_call: TRBV27; cdr3_aa: CASKQGWQETQYF; cdr3_nt: TGTGCCAGCAAGCAGGGTTGGCAAGAGACCCAGTACTTC
clone_size: once; j_call: TRBJ1-1; d_call: -; v_call: TRBV29-1; cdr3_aa: CSVSTPGTEAFF; cdr3_nt: TGCAGCGTGTCAACCCCGGGGACTGAAGCTTTCTTT
clone_size: -; j_call: TRBJ2-7; d_call: TRBD2; v_call: TRBV18; cdr3_aa: CASSLAGEKYEQYF; cdr3_nt: TGTGCCAGCTCCCTGGCGGGGGAAAAATACGAGCAGTACTTC